The 2 T cell receptor beta chains presented below share a single source sample, sequenced in a study of sequential checkpoint blockade in melanoma. Only in-frame clones appear in the TCRdb table, and some are missing; sequencing was by immunoSEQ multiplex PCR. Here the sample spans some 35,000 clones, over 75% being singletons. Treatment described: randomized to nivolumab then ipilimumab (arm A) or the reverse (arm B). This specimen was CD8+ T cells sorted from blood (inferred from file names), taken from a patient given nivolumab and ipilimumab in sequence. The receptors shown here come from a human donor with melanoma.

The V call is TRBV27, the J call TRBJ2-5; D is perhaps TRBD2 (5 bases). In germline, CDR1 is MNHEY, CDR2 SMNVEV (reference sequence). The CDR3 loop spans 14 amino acids. With 3 bases removed from V and 2 bases from J, the gap between germline ends came to 10 bases. The CDR3 region is CASSFESGQETQYF. CDR3 coding DNA: TGTGCCAGCAGTTTCGAGAGCGGTCAAGAGACCCAGTACTTC.

This clone was observed once. The chain is built from TRBV6-5 and TRBJ2-1, with TRBD2 matching over 10 bases. V was clipped by 5 bases and J by 8 bases; unmatched bases: 9. The germline CDR1 and CDR2 sequences are MNHEY and SVGAGI. CDR3 length: 15 residues. The CDR3 bases are TGTGCCAGCAGTGCCGGACTAGCGGACTTTTATGAGCAGTTCTTC. It is translated as CASSAGLADFYEQFF.